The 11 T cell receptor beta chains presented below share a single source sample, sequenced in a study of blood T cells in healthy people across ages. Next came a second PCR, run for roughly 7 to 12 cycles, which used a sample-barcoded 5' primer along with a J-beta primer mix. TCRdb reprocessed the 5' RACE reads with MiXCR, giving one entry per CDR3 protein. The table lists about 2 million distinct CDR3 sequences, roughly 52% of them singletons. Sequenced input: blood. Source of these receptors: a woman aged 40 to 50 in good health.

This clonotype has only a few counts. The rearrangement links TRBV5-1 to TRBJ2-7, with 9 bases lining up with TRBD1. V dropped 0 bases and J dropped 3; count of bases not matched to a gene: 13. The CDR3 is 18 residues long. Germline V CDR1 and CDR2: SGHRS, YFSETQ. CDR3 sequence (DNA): TGCGCCAGCAGCTTGGAGGGGATTAGGACAGGGGCGGGCTACGAGCAGTACTTC. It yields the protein CASSLEGIRTGAGYEQYF.

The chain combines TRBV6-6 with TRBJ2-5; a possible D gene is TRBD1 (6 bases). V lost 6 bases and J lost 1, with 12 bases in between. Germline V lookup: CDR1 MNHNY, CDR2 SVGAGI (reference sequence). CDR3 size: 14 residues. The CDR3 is CASSQGHPQETQYF. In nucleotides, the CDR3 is TGTGCCAGCAGCCAGGGACATCCCCAAGAGACCCAGTACTTC.

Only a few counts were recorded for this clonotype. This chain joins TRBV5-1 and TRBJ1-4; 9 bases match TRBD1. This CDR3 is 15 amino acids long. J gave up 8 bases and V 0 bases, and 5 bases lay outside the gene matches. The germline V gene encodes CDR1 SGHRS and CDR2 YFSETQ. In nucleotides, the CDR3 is TGCGCCAGCAGCTTGGTGACAGGGGGGAGCGAAAAACTGTTTTTT. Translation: CASSLVTGGSEKLFF.

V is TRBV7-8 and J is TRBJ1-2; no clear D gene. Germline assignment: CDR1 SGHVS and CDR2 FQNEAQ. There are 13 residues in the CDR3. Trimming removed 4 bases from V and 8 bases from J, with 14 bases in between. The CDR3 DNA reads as TGTGCCAGCAGCTCTGGGTTGGGGTCGGGCTACACCTTC. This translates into CASSSGLGSGYTF. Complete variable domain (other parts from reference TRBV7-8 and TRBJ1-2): GAGVSQSPRYKVAKRGQDVALRCDPISGHVSLFWYQQALGQGPEFLTYFQNEAQLDKSGLPSDRFFAERPEGSVSTLKIQRTQQEDSAVYLCASSSGLGSGYTFGSGTRLTVV.

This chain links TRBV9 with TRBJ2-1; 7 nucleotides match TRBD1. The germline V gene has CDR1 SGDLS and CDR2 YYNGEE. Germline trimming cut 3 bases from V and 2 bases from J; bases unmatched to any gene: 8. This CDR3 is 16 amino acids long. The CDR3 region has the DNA TGTGCCAGCAGCGGGAACAGGGGCTATACCTACAATGAGCAGTTCTTC. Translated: CASSGNRGYTYNEQFF.

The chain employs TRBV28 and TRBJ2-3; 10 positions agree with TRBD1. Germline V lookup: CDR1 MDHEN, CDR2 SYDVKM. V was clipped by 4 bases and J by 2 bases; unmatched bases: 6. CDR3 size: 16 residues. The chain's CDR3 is CASSSPGTGDTDTQYF. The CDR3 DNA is TGTGCCAGCAGTTCCCCCGGGACAGGGGACACAGATACGCAGTATTTT. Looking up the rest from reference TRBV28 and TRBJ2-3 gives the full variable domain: DVKVTQSSRYLVKRTGEKVFLECVQDMDHENMFWYRQDPGLGLRLIYFSYDVKMKEKGDIPEGYSVSREKKERFSLILESASTNQTSMYLCASSSPGTGDTDTQYFGPGTRLTVL.

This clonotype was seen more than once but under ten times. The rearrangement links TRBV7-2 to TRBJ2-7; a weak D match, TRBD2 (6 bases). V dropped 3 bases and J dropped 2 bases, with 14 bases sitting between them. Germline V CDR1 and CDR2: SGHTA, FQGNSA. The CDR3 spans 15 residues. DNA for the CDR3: TGTGCCAGCAGCTTTTCCGGGGGACCTACCTACGAGCAGTACTTC. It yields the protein CASSFSGGPTYEQYF.

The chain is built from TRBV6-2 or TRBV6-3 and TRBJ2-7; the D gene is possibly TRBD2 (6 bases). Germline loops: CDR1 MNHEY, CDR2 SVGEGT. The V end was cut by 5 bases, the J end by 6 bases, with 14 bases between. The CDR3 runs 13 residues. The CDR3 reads CASSNTRLGEQYF. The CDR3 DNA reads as TGTGCCAGCAGTAACACCAGACTAGGCGAGCAGTACTTC.

CDR3 in amino acids: CASSYSPAIGYGYTF. As DNA, the CDR3 is TGTGCCAGCAGTTACTCCCCGGCCATCGGGTACGGCTACACCTTC. This chain uses TRBV6-2 or TRBV6-3 with TRBJ1-2; D not certain. The V gene lost 0 bases and the J gene lost 8 bases, with 16 bases spanning the gap. Germline V gene sequence: CDR1 MNHEY, CDR2 SVGEGT. The CDR3 has 15 residues.

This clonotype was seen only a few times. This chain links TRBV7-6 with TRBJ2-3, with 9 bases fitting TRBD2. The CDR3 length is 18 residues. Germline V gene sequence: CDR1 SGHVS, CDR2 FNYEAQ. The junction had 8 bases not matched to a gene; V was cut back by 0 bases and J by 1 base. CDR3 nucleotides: TGTGCCAGCAGCTTAGCCGTTACGAGCGGGGGGCGCACAGATACGCAGTATTTT. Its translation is CASSLAVTSGGRTDTQYF.

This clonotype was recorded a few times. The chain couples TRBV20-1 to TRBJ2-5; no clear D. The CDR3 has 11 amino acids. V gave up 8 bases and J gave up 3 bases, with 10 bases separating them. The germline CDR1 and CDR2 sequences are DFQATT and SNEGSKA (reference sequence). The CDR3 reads CSPTGEETQYF. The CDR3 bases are TGCAGTCCGACCGGAGAAGAGACCCAGTACTTC.